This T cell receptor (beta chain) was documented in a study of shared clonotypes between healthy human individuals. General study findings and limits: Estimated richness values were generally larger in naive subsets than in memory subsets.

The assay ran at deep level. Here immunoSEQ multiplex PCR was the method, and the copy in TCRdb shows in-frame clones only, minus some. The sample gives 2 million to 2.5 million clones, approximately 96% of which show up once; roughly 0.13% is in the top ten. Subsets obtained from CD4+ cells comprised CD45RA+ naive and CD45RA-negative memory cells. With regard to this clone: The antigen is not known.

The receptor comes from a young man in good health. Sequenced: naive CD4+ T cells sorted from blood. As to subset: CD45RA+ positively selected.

DNA for the CDR3: TGTGCCAGCAGCACCGGGACAGGGCGGAATTCACCCCTCCACTTT. Its protein is CASSTGTGRNSPLHF. The chain carries TRBV9 and TRBJ1-6; 9 bases agree with TRBD1. The CDR3 runs 15 residues. The V and J ends lost 4 bases and 7 bases, in that order; junction bases with no gene match: 6. Germline V lookup: CDR1 SGDLS, CDR2 YYNGEE.